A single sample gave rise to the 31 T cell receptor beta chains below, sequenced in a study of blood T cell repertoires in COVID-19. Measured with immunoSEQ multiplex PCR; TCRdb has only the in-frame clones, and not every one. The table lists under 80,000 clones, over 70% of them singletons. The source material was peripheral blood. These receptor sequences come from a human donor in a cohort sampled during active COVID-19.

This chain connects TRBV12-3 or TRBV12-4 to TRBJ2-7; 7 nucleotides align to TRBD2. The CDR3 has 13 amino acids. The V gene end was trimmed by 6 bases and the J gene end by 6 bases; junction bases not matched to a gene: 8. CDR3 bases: TGTGCCAGCAGACCGGGACTAAGCCGCGAGCAGTACTTC. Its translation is CASRPGLSREQYF.

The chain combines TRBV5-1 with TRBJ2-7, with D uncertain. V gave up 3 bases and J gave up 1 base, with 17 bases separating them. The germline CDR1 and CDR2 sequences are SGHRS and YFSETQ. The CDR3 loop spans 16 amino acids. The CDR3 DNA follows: TGCGCCAGCAGCTCCTCCTCAATATCCCAGTCCTACGAGCAGTACTTC. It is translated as CASSSSSISQSYEQYF.

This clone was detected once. The CDR3, as DNA: TGTGCCAGCTCACCACGGGTGGGACAGACGAGCTCTGGAAACACCATATATTTT. Translating gives CASSPRVGQTSSGNTIYF. The J gene is TRBJ1-3, the V gene TRBV18; 7 bases are a match to TRBD1. Germline trimming cut 1 base from V and 0 bases from J; bases unmatched to any gene: 9. The length of the CDR3 is 18 residues. Per germline, CDR1 KGHSH and CDR2 LQKENI.

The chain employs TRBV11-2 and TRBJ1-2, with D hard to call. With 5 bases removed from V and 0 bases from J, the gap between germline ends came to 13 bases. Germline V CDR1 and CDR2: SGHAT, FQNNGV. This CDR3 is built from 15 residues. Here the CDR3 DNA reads TGTGCCAGCAGCACAATCCTAGCAGCTAACTATGGCTACACCTTC. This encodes CASSTILAANYGYTF.

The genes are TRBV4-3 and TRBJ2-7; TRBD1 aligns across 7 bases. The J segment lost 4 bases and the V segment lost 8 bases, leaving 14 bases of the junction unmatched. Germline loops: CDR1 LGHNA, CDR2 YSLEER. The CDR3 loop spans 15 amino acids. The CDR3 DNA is TGCGCCAGCTTCCGAAGAGGAACAGGGGAATACGAGCAGTACGTC. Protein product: CASFRRGTGEYEQYV.

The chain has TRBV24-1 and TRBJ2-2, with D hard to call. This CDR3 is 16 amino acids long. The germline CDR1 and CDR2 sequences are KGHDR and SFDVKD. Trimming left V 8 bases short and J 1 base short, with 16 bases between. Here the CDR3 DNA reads TGTGCCACCAAGCCAACAGATGGCGTGAACACCGGGGAGCTGTTTTTT. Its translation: CATKPTDGVNTGELFF.

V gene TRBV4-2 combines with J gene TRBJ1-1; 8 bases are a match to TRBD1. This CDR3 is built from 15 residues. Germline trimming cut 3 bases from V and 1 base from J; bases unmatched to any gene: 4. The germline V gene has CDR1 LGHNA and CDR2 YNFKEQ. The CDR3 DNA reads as TGTGCCAGCAGCCACCCCGGGACAGGGAACACTGAAGCTTTCTTT. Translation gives CASSHPGTGNTEAFF.

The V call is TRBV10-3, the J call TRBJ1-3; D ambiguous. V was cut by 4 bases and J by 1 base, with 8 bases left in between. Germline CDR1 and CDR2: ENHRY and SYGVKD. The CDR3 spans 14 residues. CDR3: CAISAQQSGNTIYF. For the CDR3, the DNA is TGTGCCATCAGTGCTCAACAGTCTGGAAACACCATATATTTT.

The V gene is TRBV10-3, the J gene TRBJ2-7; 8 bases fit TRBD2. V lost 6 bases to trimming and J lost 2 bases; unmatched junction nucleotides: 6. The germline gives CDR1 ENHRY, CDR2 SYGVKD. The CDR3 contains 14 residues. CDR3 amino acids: CAIRWGAGAYEQYF. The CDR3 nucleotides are TGTGCCATCAGGTGGGGAGCGGGGGCCTACGAGCAGTACTTC.

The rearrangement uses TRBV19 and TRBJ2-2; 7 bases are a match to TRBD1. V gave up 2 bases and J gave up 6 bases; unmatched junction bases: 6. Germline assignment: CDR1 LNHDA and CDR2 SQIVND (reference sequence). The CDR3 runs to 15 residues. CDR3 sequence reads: CASSIQGVVAGELFF. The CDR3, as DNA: TGTGCCAGTAGTATACAGGGGGTAGTTGCCGGGGAGCTGTTTTTT.

The CDR3, as DNA: TGTGCCAGCGAGGGGGGGTCATCCTACGAGCAGTACTTC. It is translated as CASEGGSSYEQYF. This rearrangement joins TRBV28 to TRBJ2-7, with D tentatively TRBD2 (7 bases). The CDR3 extends over 13 amino acids. Trimming removed 8 bases at V and 1 base at J, with 12 bases between. The germline gives CDR1 MDHEN, CDR2 SYDVKM.

CDR3 DNA sequence: TGTGCCAGTAGTCCTCCGGGACAGGGGTGGAGGGAGCAGTACTTC. It translates to CASSPPGQGWREQYF. This chain joins TRBV19 and TRBJ2-7, with TRBD1 identical over 10 bases. Trimming cost V 5 bases and J 7 bases; bases outside gene matches: 11. The V gene's germline CDR1 is LNHDA and CDR2 SQIVND (reference sequence). The CDR3 runs to 15 residues.

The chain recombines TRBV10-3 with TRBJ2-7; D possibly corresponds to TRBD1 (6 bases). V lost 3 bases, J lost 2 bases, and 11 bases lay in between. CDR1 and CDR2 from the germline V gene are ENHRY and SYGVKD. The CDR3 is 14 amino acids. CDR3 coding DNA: TGTGCCATCAGTGAAAGGGGGATGGCCTACGAGCAGTACTTC. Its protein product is CAISERGMAYEQYF.

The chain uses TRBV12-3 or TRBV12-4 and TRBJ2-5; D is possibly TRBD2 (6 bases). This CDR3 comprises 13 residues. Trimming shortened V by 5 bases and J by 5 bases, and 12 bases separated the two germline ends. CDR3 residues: CASSRTGGETQYF. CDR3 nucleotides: TGTGCCAGCAGTCGAACTGGGGGGGAGACCCAGTACTTC.

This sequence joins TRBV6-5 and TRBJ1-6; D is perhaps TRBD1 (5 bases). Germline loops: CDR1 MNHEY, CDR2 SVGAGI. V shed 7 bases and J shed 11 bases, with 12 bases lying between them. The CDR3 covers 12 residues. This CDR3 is CASKQQATPLHF. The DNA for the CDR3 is TGTGCCAGCAAGCAACAGGCGACACCCCTCCACTTT.

CDR3 DNA sequence: TGCGCCAGCAGCAGCCTGGGACAGGGGGTCGAAAAACTGTTTTTT. Its translation is CASSSLGQGVEKLFF. The chain uses TRBV5-1 and TRBJ1-4; 11 bases agree with TRBD1. Germline V lookup: CDR1 SGHRS, CDR2 YFSETQ. This CDR3 comprises 15 residues. The junction had 7 bases not matched to a gene; V was cut back by 4 bases and J by 8 bases.

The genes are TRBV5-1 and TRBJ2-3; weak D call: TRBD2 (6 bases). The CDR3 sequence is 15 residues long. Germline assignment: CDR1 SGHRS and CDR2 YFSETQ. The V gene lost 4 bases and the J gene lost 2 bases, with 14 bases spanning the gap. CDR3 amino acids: CASSRLGGNTDTQYF. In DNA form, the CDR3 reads TGCGCCAGCAGCCGATTGGGGGGTAACACAGATACGCAGTATTTT. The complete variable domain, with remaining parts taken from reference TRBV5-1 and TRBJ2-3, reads KAGVTQTPRYLIKTRGQQVTLSCSPISGHRSVSWYQQTPGQGLQFLFEYFSETQRNKGNFPGRFSGRQFSNSRSEMNVSTLELGDSALYLCASSRLGGNTDTQYFGPGTRLTVL.

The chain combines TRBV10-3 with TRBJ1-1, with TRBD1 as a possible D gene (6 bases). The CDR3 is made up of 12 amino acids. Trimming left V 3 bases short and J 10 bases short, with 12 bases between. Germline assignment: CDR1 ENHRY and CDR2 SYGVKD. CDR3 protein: CAISESGDRAFF. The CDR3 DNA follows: TGTGCCATCAGTGAATCAGGGGATCGAGCTTTCTTT.

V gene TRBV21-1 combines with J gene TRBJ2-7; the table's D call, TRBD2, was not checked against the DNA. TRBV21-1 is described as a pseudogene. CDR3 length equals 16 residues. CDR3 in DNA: TGTGCCAGCAAGCGAAGCGGGAGGCGCCTCTCCTACGAGCAGTACGTC. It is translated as CASKRSGRRLSYEQYV.

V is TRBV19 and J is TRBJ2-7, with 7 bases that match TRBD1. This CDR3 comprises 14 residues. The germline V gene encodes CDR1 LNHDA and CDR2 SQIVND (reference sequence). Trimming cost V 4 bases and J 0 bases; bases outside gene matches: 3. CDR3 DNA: TGTGCCAGTAGTAGACAGGGTATCTCCTACGAGCAGTACTTC. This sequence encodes CASSRQGISYEQYF.

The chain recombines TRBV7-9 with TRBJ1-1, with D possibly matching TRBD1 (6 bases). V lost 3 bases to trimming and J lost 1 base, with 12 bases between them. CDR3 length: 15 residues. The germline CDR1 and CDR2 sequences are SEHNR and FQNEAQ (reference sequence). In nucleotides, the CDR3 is TGTGCCAGCAGCTTTGACAGGACCGAGAACACTGAAGCTTTCTTT. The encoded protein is CASSFDRTENTEAFF.

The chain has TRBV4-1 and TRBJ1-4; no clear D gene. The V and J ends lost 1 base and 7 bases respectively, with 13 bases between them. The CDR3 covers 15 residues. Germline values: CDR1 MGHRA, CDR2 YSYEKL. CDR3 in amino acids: CASSQGSRETEKLFF. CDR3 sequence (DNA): TGCGCCAGCAGCCAAGGATCCCGGGAGACTGAAAAACTGTTTTTT.

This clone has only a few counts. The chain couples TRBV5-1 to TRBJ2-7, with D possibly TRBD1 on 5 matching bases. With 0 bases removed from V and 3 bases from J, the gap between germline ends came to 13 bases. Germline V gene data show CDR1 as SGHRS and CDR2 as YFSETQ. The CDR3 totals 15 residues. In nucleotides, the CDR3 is TGCGCCAGCAGCTTGGGAGCGACAGTCAGCTACGAGCAGTACTTC. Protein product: CASSLGATVSYEQYF.

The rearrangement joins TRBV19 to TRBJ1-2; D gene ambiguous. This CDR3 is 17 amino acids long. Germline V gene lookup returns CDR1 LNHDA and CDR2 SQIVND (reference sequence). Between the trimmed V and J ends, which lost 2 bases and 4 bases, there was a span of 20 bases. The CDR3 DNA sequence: TGTGCCAGTAGTATACGACAAAACGGCCTGCTGGCCTATGGCTACACCTTC. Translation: CASSIRQNGLLAYGYTF.

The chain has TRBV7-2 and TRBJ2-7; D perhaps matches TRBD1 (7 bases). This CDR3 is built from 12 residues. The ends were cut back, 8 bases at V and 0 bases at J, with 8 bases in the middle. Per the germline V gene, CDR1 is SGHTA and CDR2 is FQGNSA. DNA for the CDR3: TGTGCCAGCCAGGGGGGCTCCTACGAGCAGTACGTC. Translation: CASQGGSYEQYV.

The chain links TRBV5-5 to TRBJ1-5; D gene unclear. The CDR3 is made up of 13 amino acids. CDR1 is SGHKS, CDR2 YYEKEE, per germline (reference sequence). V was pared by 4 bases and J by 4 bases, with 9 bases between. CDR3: CASSQDMNQPQHF. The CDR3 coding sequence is TGTGCCAGCAGCCAAGACATGAATCAGCCCCAGCATTTT.

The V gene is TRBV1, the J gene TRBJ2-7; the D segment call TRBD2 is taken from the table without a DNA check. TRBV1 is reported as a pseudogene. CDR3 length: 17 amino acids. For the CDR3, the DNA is TGCACCAGCAGCCAGGGTTCAAGCGGGAGAGGATCCTACGAGCAGTACGTC. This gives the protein CTSSQGSSGRGSYEQYV.

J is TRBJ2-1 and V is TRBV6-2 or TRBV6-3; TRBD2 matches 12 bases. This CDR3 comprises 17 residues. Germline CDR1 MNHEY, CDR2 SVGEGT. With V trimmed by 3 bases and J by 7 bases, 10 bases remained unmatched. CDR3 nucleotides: TGTGCCAGCAGTTATCAACGAACTAGCGGGAGGTTGAATGAGCAGTTCTTC. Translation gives CASSYQRTSGRLNEQFF.

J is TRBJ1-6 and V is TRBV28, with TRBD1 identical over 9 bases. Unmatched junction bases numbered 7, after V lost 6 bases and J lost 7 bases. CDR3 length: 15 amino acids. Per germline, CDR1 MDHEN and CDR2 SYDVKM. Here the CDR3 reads CASSPTGGWNSPLHF. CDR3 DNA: TGTGCCAGCAGCCCCACAGGGGGCTGGAATTCACCCCTCCACTTT. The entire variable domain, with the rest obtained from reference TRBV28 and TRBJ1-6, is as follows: DVKVTQSSRYLVKRTGEKVFLECVQDMDHENMFWYRQDPGLGLRLIYFSYDVKMKEKGDIPEGYSVSREKKERFSLILESASTNQTSMYLCASSPTGGWNSPLHFGNGTRLTVT.

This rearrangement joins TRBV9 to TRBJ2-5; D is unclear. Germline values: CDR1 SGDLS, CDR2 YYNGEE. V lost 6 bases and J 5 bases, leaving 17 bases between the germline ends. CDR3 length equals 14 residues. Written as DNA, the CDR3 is TGTGCCAGCAAACGGGTCCGCAGTTCCGAGACCCAGTACTTC. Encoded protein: CASKRVRSSETQYF.

CDR3 DNA sequence: TGTGCCAGCAGTTTACCCAAGGGGAGGACTGAAGCTTTCTTT. As protein: CASSLPKGRTEAFF. This sequence joins TRBV28 and TRBJ1-1; possibly TRBD1 for D (5 bases). Trimming shortened V by 2 bases and J by 5 bases, and 12 bases separated the two germline ends. The V gene's germline CDR1 is MDHEN and CDR2 SYDVKM. The CDR3 is 14 residues long.